This TCR beta chain comes out of a study of cytomegalovirus exposure and HLA in healthy donors. Broader study findings: Analysis was performed later, and it showed HLA-associated TCR beta chains to be more clonally expanded than equally common others. Reported performance of the classifier showed diagnosis of cytomegalovirus status with high specificity and sensitivity.

Both 60 Vbeta primers and 13 Jbeta primers went into the PCR. In the original processing: An analysis performed later counted 72 million or so unique TCR beta chains (roughly 11 million of them shared). Measured with immunoSEQ multiplex PCR; TCRdb has only the in-frame clones, and not every one. The DNA was the basis for D and trimming; V, J and clone size are from that table. The data show over 75,000 clones, around 10% seen once. Of note for this clone: The antigen remains undetermined.

Healthy bone marrow donors made up the cohort. The CDR3 totals 19 residues. V lost 2 bases to trimming and J lost 1 base; unmatched junction nucleotides: 10. Germline V gene sequence: CDR1 SGHTA, CDR2 FQGTGA. This chain links TRBV7-3 with TRBJ2-6; 8 bases are shared with TRBD1. Material: PBMCs. This receptor was taken from a man in his fifties or sixties in good health and CMV-seropositive. As DNA, the CDR3 is TGTGCCAGCAGCTTAGCTCCCCAGGGGGCCTCTTCTGGGGCCAACGTCCTGACTTTC. It translates to CASSLAPQGASSGANVLTF.